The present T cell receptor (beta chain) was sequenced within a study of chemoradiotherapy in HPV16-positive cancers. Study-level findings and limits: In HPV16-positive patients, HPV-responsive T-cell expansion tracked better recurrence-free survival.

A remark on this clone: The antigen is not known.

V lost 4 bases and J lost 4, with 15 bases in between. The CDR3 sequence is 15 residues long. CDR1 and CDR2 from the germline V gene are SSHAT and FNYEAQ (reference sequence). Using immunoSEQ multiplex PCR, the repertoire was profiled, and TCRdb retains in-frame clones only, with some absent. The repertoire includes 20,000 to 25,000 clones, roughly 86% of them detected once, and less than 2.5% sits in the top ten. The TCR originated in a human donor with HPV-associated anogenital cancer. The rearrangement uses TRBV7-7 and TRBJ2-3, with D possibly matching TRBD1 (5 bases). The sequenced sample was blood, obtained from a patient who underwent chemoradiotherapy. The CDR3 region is CASSSTDGAADTQYF. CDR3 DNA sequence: TGTGCCAGCAGCTCGACCGATGGGGCTGCAGATACGCAGTATTTT.